One sample yielded the 9 T cell receptor beta chains listed below, sequenced in a study of T cells in Graves' hyperthyroidism and ophthalmopathy. The CDR3 regions of TCR beta were amplified from RNA transcripts. The TCR CDR3 first-round RT-PCR relied on the HTBI primer set. A single record per CDR3 protein comes from TCRdb applying MiXCR to the multiplex PCR reads. The table includes approximately 360,000 distinct CDR3 sequences, around 25% detected once. Sequencing was carried out using blood. These receptors originate from a man over 45 with Graves' hyperthyroidism.

V gene TRBV19 combines with J gene TRBJ1-2, with 9 bases identical to TRBD1. The germline CDR1 and CDR2 sequences are LNHDA and SQIVND (reference sequence). The V segment lost 8 bases and the J segment 6 bases; nucleotides outside the gene matches: 1. The CDR3 has 11 residues. In DNA form, the CDR3 reads TGTGCCAGTCGGACAGGGGATGGCTACACCTTC. Translating it yields CASRTGDGYTF.

V is TRBV27 and J is TRBJ2-3, with 8 bases identical to TRBD2. The CDR3 spans 18 residues. The junction had 21 bases not matched to a gene; V was cut back by 8 bases and J by 5 bases. From germline, CDR1 is MNHEY and CDR2 SMNVEV (reference sequence). The CDR3 sequence: CASSLNSPGLGRGDTQYF. CDR3 bases: TGTGCCAGCTCACTGAATTCCCCGGGACTAGGAAGGGGAGATACGCAGTATTTT.

The sample holds many counts of this clonotype. The chain uses TRBV6-1 and TRBJ2-7, with 9 bases aligning to TRBD1. This CDR3 comprises 15 residues. The germline gives CDR1 MNHNS, CDR2 SASEGT. Unmatched junction bases numbered 10, after V lost 5 bases and J lost 5 bases. This CDR3 reads CASSPKGQGGHEQYF. The CDR3 DNA follows: TGTGCCAGCAGTCCAAAGGGACAGGGAGGTCACGAGCAGTACTTC.

This clonotype was seen ten or more times. The chain has TRBV3-1 and TRBJ2-1; 7 bases align to TRBD2. V lost 4 bases, J lost 8 bases, and 5 bases stayed unmatched. CDR3 length equals 13 residues. Germline values: CDR1 LGHDT, CDR2 YNNKEL (reference sequence). Here the CDR3 reads CASSLRAGDEQFF. The CDR3, as DNA: TGTGCCAGCAGCCTAAGGGCGGGAGATGAGCAGTTCTTC.

This clonotype was seen only a few times. The chain uses TRBV6-1 and TRBJ1-5; D remains unclear. This CDR3 has 12 residues. The germline CDR1 and CDR2 sequences are MNHNS and SASEGT. Between the trimmed V and J ends, which lost 8 bases and 2 bases, there was a span of 7 bases. The DNA for the CDR3 is TGTGCCAGCGACCTTGGCAATCAGCCCCAGCATTTT. Protein: CASDLGNQPQHF.

The V and J genes are TRBV2 and TRBJ1-1; the D is unclear. Germline loops: CDR1 SNHLY, CDR2 FYNNEI. The CDR3 totals 13 residues. V lost 7 bases, J lost 0 bases, and 9 bases lay in between. The CDR3 sequence: CASKSDLNTEAFF. CDR3 bases: TGTGCCAGCAAGTCGGATTTGAACACTGAAGCTTTCTTT.

This clonotype occurred a few times. The rearrangement uses TRBV28 and TRBJ2-2; tentative D call: TRBD2 (5 bases). V gave up 5 bases and J gave up 3 bases, with 13 bases separating them. CDR1 is MDHEN and CDR2 is SYDVKM in the germline V gene. The CDR3 has 15 residues. CDR3 nucleotides: TGTGCCAGCAGTCCGGGCGGGTCGGACACCGGGGAGCTGTTTTTT. This gives the protein CASSPGGSDTGELFF.

The V and J genes are TRBV28 and TRBJ2-7; 10 bases map to TRBD1. This CDR3 spans 15 amino acids. CDR1 and CDR2 from the germline V gene are MDHEN and SYDVKM. Losses at the gene ends were 5 bases for V and 5 bases for J; bases not matched to a gene: 9. The CDR3 region is CASSPPGTGVHEQYF. For the CDR3, the DNA is TGTGCCAGCAGTCCCCCCGGGACAGGGGTCCACGAGCAGTACTTC.

This rearrangement joins TRBV12-3 or TRBV12-4 to TRBJ2-1; TRBD2 might be the D (5 bases). Trimming shortened V by 2 bases and J by 6 bases, and 17 bases separated the two germline ends. The CDR3 runs to 16 residues. Here the CDR3 reads CASSLYPRLARNEQFF. The CDR3 DNA reads TGTGCCAGCAGTTTATATCCACGGCTAGCTCGCAATGAGCAGTTCTTC.